These 20 T cell receptor beta chains were sequenced from one sample in a study of blood T cell repertoires in COVID-19. Sequencing used immunoSEQ multiplex PCR; TCRdb keeps in-frame clones, though not all of them. The sample comprises around 100,000 clones, around 89% of which are singletons, and roughly 32% rests with the top ten. Material: peripheral blood. The source is a woman of 80 years or more with acute or convalescent COVID-19.

This rearrangement joins TRBV19 to TRBJ1-5; D unclear. Per the germline V gene, CDR1 is LNHDA and CDR2 is SQIVND (reference sequence). The CDR3 loop spans 15 amino acids. The germline V and J ends were trimmed by 6 bases and 3 bases, with 15 bases remaining between them. CDR3 in amino acids: CASRITAIVNQPQHF. The CDR3 DNA sequence: TGTGCCAGTAGGATAACAGCAATCGTCAATCAGCCCCAGCATTTT.

The genes are TRBV4-1 and TRBJ1-5, with 11 bases lining up with TRBD1. V was clipped by 5 bases and J by 4 bases; unmatched bases: 4. This CDR3 has 15 residues. Germline loops: CDR1 MGHRA, CDR2 YSYEKL. CDR3 in DNA: TGCGCCAGCAGCAGGACAGGGGGCGCGAATCAGCCCCAGCATTTT. It yields the protein CASSRTGGANQPQHF.

The chain uses TRBV5-6 and TRBJ1-6; possible D gene TRBD1, 5 bases. CDR1 and CDR2 from the germline V gene are SGHDT and YYEEEE. Trimming left V 3 bases short and J 6 bases short, with 7 bases between. This CDR3 is built from 13 residues. The CDR3 sequence: CASSWGLNSPLHF. The CDR3 coding sequence is TGTGCCAGCAGCTGGGGACTTAATTCACCCCTCCACTTT.

Turning to this clone: The identical CDR3 is also encoded by other nucleotide sequences in the sample. V and J are TRBV24-1 and TRBJ2-3; perhaps TRBD2 as D (5 bases). Between the trimmed V and J ends, which lost 5 bases and 0 bases, there was a span of 8 bases. CDR1 is KGHDR, CDR2 SFDVKD, per germline. CDR3 length equals 14 residues. The DNA for the CDR3 is TGTGCCACCAGTGTTCCGGGAAGCACAGATACGCAGTATTTT. It translates to CATSVPGSTDTQYF.

The rearrangement uses TRBV6-6 and TRBJ1-6; weak D call: TRBD1 (5 bases). The V gene lost 5 bases and the J gene lost 7 bases, with 33 bases spanning the gap. The length of the CDR3 is 21 residues. CDR1 is MNHNY and CDR2 is SVGAGI in the germline V gene (reference sequence). DNA of the CDR3: TGTGCCAGCAGTCACGAAGATGGAGCAGGGTCTTCGAATTTCGAGAATTCACCCCTCCACTTT. Residues: CASSHEDGAGSSNFENSPLHF.

The V call is TRBV10-2, the J call TRBJ1-5; D unclear. CDR3 length equals 13 residues. Germline V gene lookup returns CDR1 WSHSY and CDR2 SAAADI. Trimming removed 3 bases from V and 1 base from J, with 4 bases in between. Written as DNA, the CDR3 is TGCGCCAGCAGTGATGGCAGCAATCAGCCCCAGCATTTT. This translates into CASSDGSNQPQHF.

The gene calls are TRBV2 and TRBJ1-1; D is unresolved. The germline V gene has CDR1 SNHLY and CDR2 FYNNEI. This CDR3 is 14 amino acids long. V was cut by 6 bases and J by 2 bases, with 13 bases left in between. CDR3 coding DNA: TGTGCCAGCAGGCGGGAAGCCGGAAACACTGAAGCTTTCTTT. Its translation is CASRREAGNTEAFF.

The chain uses TRBV5-6 and TRBJ2-7, with 11 bases fitting TRBD1. Losses at the gene ends were 4 bases for V and 3 bases for J; bases not matched to a gene: 3. The CDR3 is 14 amino acids. Germline V gives CDR1 SGHDT, CDR2 YYEEEE. The CDR3 coding sequence is TGTGCCAGCAGCACGGGGACAGGGGGCTACGAGCAGTACTTC. This translates into CASSTGTGGYEQYF.

V usage is TRBV7-2 and J usage is TRBJ1-3, with D maybe TRBD1 (6 bases). Trimming removed 4 bases at V and 6 bases at J, with 16 bases between. Germline loops: CDR1 SGHTA, CDR2 FQGNSA. CDR3 size: 15 residues. The CDR3 coding sequence is TGTGCCAGCAGCTCCGCGACAGGAGTGGAAAACACCATATATTTT. Encoded protein: CASSSATGVENTIYF.

CDR3 sequence: CAWSVLVRDRGSYEQYF. The CDR3 DNA reads as TGTGCCTGGAGTGTATTGGTACGGGACAGGGGGTCATACGAGCAGTACTTC. The chain employs TRBV30 and TRBJ2-7, with 11 bases lining up with TRBD1. With V trimmed by 0 bases and J by 4 bases, 11 bases remained unmatched. The CDR3 consists of 17 residues. The germline CDR1 and CDR2 sequences are GTSNPN and SVGIG (reference sequence).

This chain uses TRBV19 with TRBJ2-1; 8 nucleotides agree with TRBD1. Trimming took 5 bases from V and 5 from J; bases not matched to a gene: 8. The CDR3 extends over 15 amino acids. Germline V gene lookup returns CDR1 LNHDA and CDR2 SQIVND (reference sequence). CDR3 in amino acids: CASSSGQGWDNEQFF. For the CDR3, the DNA is TGTGCCAGTAGTTCCGGACAGGGTTGGGACAATGAGCAGTTCTTC.

The chain has TRBV11-2 and TRBJ1-6; the match to TRBD1 covers 9 bases. CDR3 size: 17 residues. V lost 8 bases, J lost 2 bases, and 10 bases stayed unmatched. Germline V gene lookup returns CDR1 SGHAT and CDR2 FQNNGV. The DNA of the CDR3 is TGTGCCAGCGACCGCGGGACAGGGAACCCCTATAATTCACCCCTCCACTTT. Translating it yields CASDRGTGNPYNSPLHF.

The chain recombines TRBV10-3 with TRBJ1-1, with D unresolved. CDR3 size: 12 residues. Trimming took 6 bases from V and 5 from J, leaving 10 bases between them. CDR1 ENHRY and CDR2 SYGVKD come from the germline V gene. CDR3 in amino acids: CAISTHKTEAFF. CDR3 coding DNA: TGTGCCATCAGCACACATAAGACTGAAGCTTTCTTT.

The CDR3 DNA reads as TGCGCCAGCAGCTTGGGGCTAAAGGGACAGGGCGCGTACTTC. Protein: CASSLGLKGQGAYF. The V gene is TRBV5-1, the J gene TRBJ2-7; TRBD1 aligns across 9 bases. The CDR3 runs to 14 residues. Germline V gene sequence: CDR1 SGHRS, CDR2 YFSETQ. The V gene end was trimmed by 0 bases and the J gene end by 12 bases; junction bases not matched to a gene: 10.

A remark on this clone: The junction departs from the called germline gene at one end, perhaps through a read error. J is TRBJ1-6 and V is TRBV5-8; D unresolved. The germline V gene encodes CDR1 SGHTS and CDR2 YDEGEE. The CDR3 has 13 amino acids. The DNA for the CDR3 is TGTGCCAGCAGCTTTGACTATGATTCACCCCTCCACTTT. The encoded protein is CASSFDYDSPLHF.

V gene TRBV25-1 combines with J gene TRBJ2-1; no reliable D call. V dropped 2 bases and J dropped 7 bases, with 9 bases sitting between them. Germline-derived CDR1 and CDR2 are MGHDK and SYGVNS. The CDR3 has 13 amino acids. CDR3 region: CASSEGLLNEQFF. CDR3 sequence (DNA): TGTGCCAGCAGTGAAGGCCTCTTGAATGAGCAGTTCTTC.

The chain employs TRBV11-3 and TRBJ1-5, with TRBD1 matching 9 bases. CDR1 and CDR2 (germline): SGHNT, YENEEA. The junction had 2 bases not matched to a gene; V was cut back by 1 base and J by 1 base. CDR3 length equals 16 residues. The CDR3, as DNA: TGTGCCAGCAGCTTAGGGGACAGGGTAAGCAATCAGCCCCAGCATTTT. Protein sequence: CASSLGDRVSNQPQHF.

The V call is TRBV19, the J call TRBJ2-6; D is uncertain. The CDR3 loop spans 14 amino acids. Germline CDR1 and CDR2: LNHDA and SQIVND (reference sequence). Trimming pared 7 bases from V and 0 bases from J, leaving 7 bases between. CDR3 sequence reads: CASKFSSGANVLTF. Here the CDR3 DNA reads TGTGCCAGTAAATTTAGCTCTGGGGCCAACGTCCTGACTTTC.

The CDR3 DNA follows: TGTGCCAGCAGGACAGGGTTTAGCTCCTACGAGCAGTACTTC. As protein: CASRTGFSSYEQYF. The chain recombines TRBV2 with TRBJ2-7; 7 bases agree with TRBD1. The V gene end was trimmed by 6 bases and the J gene end by 0 bases; junction bases not matched to a gene: 5. Per germline, CDR1 SNHLY and CDR2 FYNNEI. The CDR3 sequence is 14 residues long.

The genes are TRBV7-9 and TRBJ1-4; no clear D. From germline, CDR1 is SEHNR and CDR2 FQNEAQ (reference sequence). The germline V and J ends were trimmed by 2 bases and 8 bases, with 6 bases remaining between them. The CDR3 is 12 residues long. The CDR3 DNA is TGTGCCAGCAGCTTACCACAGGAAAAACTGTTTTTT. It encodes CASSLPQEKLFF.